This T cell receptor (beta chain) derives from a study of PD-L1 blockade in urothelial cancer (dated by TCRdb to the late 2010s). About the investigation overall: Every patient began therapy in 2014 and was given atezolizumab 1,200 mg intravenously every 3 weeks. About nine tenths of the roughly 29 patients were identified as males with urothelial cancer of bladder origin, and a prior smoking history was reported by 18 of 29 patients. An ECOG performance status of 0 or 1 was recorded for the patients, and 0 to 3 prior chemotherapy regimens had been received by the patients. Blood samples were analyzed 3 weeks after the start of treatment (second dose) and 6 weeks after the start of treatment. Blood samples yielded a median of around 140,000 T cells and around 80,000 unique TCRs, with median clonality 0.080. The study, an exploratory multi-omic analysis, examined somatic, immune and clinical correlates of response to PD-L1 blockade with atezolizumab in urothelial cancer. TCR sequencing covered pretreatment tumor samples and matched, serially collected peripheral blood taken before and after atezolizumab treatment. Durable clinical benefit meant progression-free survival longer than 6 months, and TCR features were also tested against progression-free and overall survival. Whole exome sequencing and RNA sequencing of pretreatment tumors were performed alongside TCR sequencing in the same patients. Some ten patients reached durable clinical benefit, while 15 to 20 patients did not. Under 30 patients had pretreatment blood TCR-seq, some 25 had at least one posttreatment blood collection, and some 25 had tumor TCR-seq.

Remarks on this clone: The antigen it recognizes is unknown. Base quality data are lacking; no much larger clone is found one base away.

Including cysteine and phenylalanine, the CDR3 has 12 amino acids. Kept here is only the CDR3 DNA, which spans 36 bases and is read in frame from base 1. V was cut back by 11 bases and J by 1 base, leaving a gap of 9 bases between them. The germline V gene specifies SGHAT as CDR1 and FQNNGV as CDR2. What this sample's time point label stands for: pretreatment peripheral blood. The cohort included 25 to 30 patients with locally advanced or metastatic urothelial carcinoma who were treated at Memorial Sloan Kettering on a trial protocol. Peripheral blood mononuclear cells were collected pretreatment and during treatment, with between 1 and 8 total time points per patient. The Qiagen DNeasy Blood extraction kit was used to purify genomic DNA from total PBMCs and from tumor samples. PBMCs were collected pretreatment and during treatment and were isolated and stored as previously described. General conclusions and limits of the study: Patients with durable benefit showed greater expansion of tumor-associated TCR clones in peripheral blood 3 weeks after starting treatment (n of about 20, p = 0.022). Because the sample size was small (n ≈ 28) and many of the analyses were exploratory, the results are meant to be hypothesis-generating. Improved progression-free and overall survival was found to be associated with pretreatment peripheral blood TCR clonality below the median.

Synthetic TCR analog templates were spiked into each PCR to estimate absolute template abundance from read counts. TCRbeta CDR3 regions were amplified from genomic DNA with bias-controlled V and J gene primers using the immunoSEQ assay. Sequencing of rearranged TCRbeta segments was performed at approximately 20X coverage. Per the original workflow: Clustering was used to correct sequencing errors, and CDR3s were annotated against IMGT so that V, D and J genes could be assigned. Downstream analyses used only productive TCRbeta rearrangements, leaving out any out-of-frame or stop-codon sequences. Clonality was computed as one minus Shannon entropy normalized by the log of the number of unique productive sequences. Fisher's exact test with Benjamini-Hochberg correction, using a cutoff of adjusted p below 0.01, was how clones that differed between time points or between blood and tumor were identified. Imported from immuneACCESS, the table was reduced by TCRdb to in-frame sequences with V and J called. These copies leave out some clones; in studies compared against another copy, an unresolved V gene accounts for under half, and the cause of the remainder is not known. V, J and clone size reflect that table, while D and trimming were determined from the DNA. The sample table shows approximately 94,000 clones, and more than 75% are seen once. The ten top clones hold about 2% of the sample.

Recombination linked TRBV11-2 to TRBJ2-1; no D gene call is confident. The sequence came from a man aged 55 to 70 with urothelial cancer. This specimen was PBMCs, taken around atezolizumab (anti-PD-L1) treatment. This receptor carries the CDR3 CAGSYSYNEQFF. The DNA is as follows: TGTGCCGGCTCTTATTCCTACAATGAGCAGTTCTTC.